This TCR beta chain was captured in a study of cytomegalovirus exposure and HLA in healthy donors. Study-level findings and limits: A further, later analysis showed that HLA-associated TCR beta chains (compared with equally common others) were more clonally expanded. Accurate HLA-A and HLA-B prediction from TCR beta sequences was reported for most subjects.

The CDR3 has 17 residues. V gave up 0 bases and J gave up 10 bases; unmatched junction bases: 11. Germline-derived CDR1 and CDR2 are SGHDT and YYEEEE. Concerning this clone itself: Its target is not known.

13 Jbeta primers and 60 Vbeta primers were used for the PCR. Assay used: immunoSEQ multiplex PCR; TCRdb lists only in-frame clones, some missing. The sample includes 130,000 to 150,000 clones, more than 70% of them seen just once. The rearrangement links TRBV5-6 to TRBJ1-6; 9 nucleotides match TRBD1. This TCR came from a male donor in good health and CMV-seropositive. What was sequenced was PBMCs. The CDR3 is CASSLALGQGPHSPLHF. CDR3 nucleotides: TGTGCCAGCAGCTTGGCCCTGGGACAGGGTCCACACTCACCCCTCCACTTT.